This T cell receptor (beta chain) comes out of a study of technical replicates of blood from a handful of donors. The CDR3 loop spans 13 amino acids. CDR1 and CDR2 (germline): SGDLS, YYNGEE. The junction had 5 bases not matched to a gene; V was cut back by 4 bases and J by 9 bases. TCRdb's table, derived via immunoSEQ multiplex PCR, lists solely in-frame clones and lacks some. Of about 53,000 clones in the sample, 86% were seen once. The receptor was derived from a human donor in good health. Some clones in this sample may be carry-over from other donors' samples. This chain connects TRBV9 to TRBJ1-3; 9 bases are shared with TRBD1. Material: PBMCs. CDR3 nucleotides: TGTGCCAGCAGCATGACAGGGGGTTTCACCATATATTTT. This encodes CASSMTGGFTIYF.